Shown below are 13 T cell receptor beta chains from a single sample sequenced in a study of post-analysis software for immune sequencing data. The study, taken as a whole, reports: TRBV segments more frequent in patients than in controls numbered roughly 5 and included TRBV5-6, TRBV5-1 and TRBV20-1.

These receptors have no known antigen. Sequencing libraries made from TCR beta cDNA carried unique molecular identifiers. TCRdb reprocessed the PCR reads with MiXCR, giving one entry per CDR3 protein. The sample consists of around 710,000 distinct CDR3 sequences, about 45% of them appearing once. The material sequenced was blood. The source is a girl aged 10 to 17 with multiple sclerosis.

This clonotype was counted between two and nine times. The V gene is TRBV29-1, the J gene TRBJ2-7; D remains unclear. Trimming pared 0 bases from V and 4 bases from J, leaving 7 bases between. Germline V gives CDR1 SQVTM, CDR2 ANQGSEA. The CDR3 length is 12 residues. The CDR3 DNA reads TGCAGCGTTGAAGACCTCAATTACGAGCAGTACTTC. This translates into CSVEDLNYEQYF.

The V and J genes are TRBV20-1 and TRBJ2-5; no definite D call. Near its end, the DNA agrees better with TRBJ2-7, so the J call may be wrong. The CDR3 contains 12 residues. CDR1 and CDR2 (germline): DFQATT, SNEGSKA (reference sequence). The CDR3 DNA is TGCAGTGCTAGGACCACAACCTACGAGCAGTACTTC. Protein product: CSARTTTYEQYF.

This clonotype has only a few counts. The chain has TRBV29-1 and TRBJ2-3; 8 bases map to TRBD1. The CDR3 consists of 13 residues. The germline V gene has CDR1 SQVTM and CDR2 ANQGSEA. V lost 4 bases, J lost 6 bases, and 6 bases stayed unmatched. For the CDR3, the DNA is TGCAGCGTTGTGCAGGGGGCTAGGGATACGCAGTATTTT. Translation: CSVVQGARDTQYF.

The CDR3 region is CASSQMRGQRFYGYTF. CDR3 DNA sequence: TGCGCCAGCAGCCAGATGAGAGGGCAGCGATTTTATGGCTACACCTTC. The chain joins TRBV4-3 to TRBJ1-2; D gene uncertain. Germline V gene lookup returns CDR1 LGHNA and CDR2 YSLEER. V dropped 3 bases and J dropped 5 bases, with 19 bases sitting between them. The CDR3 is made up of 16 amino acids.

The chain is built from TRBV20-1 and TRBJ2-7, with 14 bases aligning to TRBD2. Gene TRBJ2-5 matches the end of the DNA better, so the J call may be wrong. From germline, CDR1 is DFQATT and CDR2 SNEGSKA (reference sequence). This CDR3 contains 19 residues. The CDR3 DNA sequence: TGCAGTGCTATCCCCCCTCGGACTAGCGGGAGGTCCTCACTAGAGACCCAGTACTTC. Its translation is CSAIPPRTSGRSSLETQYF.

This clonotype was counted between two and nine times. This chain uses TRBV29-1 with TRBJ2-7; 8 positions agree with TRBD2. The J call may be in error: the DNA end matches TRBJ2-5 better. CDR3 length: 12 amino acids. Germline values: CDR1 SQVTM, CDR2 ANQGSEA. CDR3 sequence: CSGQTSVETQYF. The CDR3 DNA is TGCAGCGGACAGACTAGCGTAGAGACCCAGTACTTC.

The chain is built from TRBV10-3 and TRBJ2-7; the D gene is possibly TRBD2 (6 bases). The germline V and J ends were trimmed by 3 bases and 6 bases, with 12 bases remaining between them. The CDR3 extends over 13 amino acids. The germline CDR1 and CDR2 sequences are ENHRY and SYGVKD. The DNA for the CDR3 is TGTGCCATCAGTGAAGGGACTCTACGCGAGCAGTACTTC. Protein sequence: CAISEGTLREQYF.

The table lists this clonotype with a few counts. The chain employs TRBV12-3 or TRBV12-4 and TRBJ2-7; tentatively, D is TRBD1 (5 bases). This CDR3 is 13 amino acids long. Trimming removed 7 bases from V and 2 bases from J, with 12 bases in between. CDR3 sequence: CASTRAETYEQYF. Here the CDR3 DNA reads TGTGCCAGCACCAGGGCAGAAACCTACGAGCAGTACTTC.

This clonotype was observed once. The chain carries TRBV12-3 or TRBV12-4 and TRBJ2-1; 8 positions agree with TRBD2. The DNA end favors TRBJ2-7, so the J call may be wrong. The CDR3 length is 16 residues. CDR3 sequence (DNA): TGTGCCAGCAGCCCCGGGACTAGGGACTCCTACAATGAGCAGTACTTC. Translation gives CASSPGTRDSYNEQYF.

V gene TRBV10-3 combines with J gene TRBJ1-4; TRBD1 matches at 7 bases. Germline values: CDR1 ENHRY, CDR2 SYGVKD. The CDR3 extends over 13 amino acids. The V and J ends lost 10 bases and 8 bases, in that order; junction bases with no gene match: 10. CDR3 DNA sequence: TGTGCCACCAGACAGGGCCAGCCCGAAAAACTGTTTTTT. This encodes CATRQGQPEKLFF.

CDR3 nucleotides: TGCAGCGTTGGATATTCGGTCTACGAGCAGTACTTC. Protein sequence: CSVGYSVYEQYF. The gene calls are TRBV29-1 and TRBJ2-7; D ambiguous. V shed 4 bases and J shed 3 bases, with 10 bases lying between them. Germline V CDR1 and CDR2: SQVTM, ANQGSEA. The CDR3 totals 12 residues.

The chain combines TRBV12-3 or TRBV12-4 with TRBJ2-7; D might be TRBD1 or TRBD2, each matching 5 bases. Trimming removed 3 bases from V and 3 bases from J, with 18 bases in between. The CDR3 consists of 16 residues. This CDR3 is CASSFAGSGLNYEQYF. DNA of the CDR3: TGTGCCAGCAGTTTCGCGGGCTCAGGGTTGAACTACGAGCAGTACTTC.

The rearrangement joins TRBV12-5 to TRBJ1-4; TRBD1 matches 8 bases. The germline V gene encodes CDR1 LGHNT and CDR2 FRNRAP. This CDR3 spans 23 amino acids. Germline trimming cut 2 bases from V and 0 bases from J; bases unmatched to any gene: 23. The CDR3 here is CASGLILRQGADRLLTTNEKLFF. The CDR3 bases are TGTGCTAGTGGTTTGATCCTTAGGCAGGGGGCGGACCGTCTCCTTACAACTAATGAAAAACTGTTTTTT.